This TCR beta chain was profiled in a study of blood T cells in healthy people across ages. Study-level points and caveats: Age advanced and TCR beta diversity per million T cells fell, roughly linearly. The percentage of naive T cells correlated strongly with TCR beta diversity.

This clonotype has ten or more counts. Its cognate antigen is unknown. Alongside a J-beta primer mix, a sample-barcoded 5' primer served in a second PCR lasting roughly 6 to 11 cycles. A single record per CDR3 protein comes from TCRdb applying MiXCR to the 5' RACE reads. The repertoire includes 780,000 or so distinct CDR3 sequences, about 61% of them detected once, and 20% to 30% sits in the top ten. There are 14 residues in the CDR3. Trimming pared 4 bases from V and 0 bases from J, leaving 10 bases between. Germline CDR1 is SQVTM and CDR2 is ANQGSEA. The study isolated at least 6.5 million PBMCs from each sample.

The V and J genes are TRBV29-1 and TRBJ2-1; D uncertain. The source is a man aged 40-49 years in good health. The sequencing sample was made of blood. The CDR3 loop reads CSVVWVSSYNEQFF. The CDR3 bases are TGCAGCGTTGTATGGGTGAGCTCCTACAATGAGCAGTTCTTC.